The T cell receptor beta chain under discussion was sequenced for a study of technical replicates of blood from several donors. This CDR3 region has 14 residues. Germline CDR1 and CDR2: MNHEY and SVGAGI. The ends lost 7 bases at V and 7 bases at J; junction bases unmatched: 9. The table came from immunoSEQ multiplex PCR; TCRdb's copy has only in-frame clones and leaves some out. The data show some 80,000 clones, with roughly four fifths seen just once and approximately 3.5% held by the top ten. This rearrangement joins TRBV6-5 to TRBJ1-1, with 10 bases matching TRBD1. This receptor was obtained from a human donor in good health. Some clones in this sample may be carry-over from other donors' samples. Sample: PBMCs. The DNA for the CDR3 is TGTGCCAGCACCATGACAGGGGGCGGTGATGAAGCTTTCTTT. Its protein is CASTMTGGGDEAFF.